This TCR beta chain was recorded in a study of OX40 agonist ivuxolimab in advanced cancers. Study as a whole: Ivuxolimab was delivered to patients intravenously every 2 weeks at doses spanning 0.01 to 10 mg/kg.

Method: immunoSEQ multiplex PCR; TCRdb's copy keeps in-frame clones and lacks some. The repertoire consists of some 15,000 clones, with roughly 75% occurring once and the leading ten covering around 33%. Baseline, cycle 4 day 1, and cycle 7 day 1 were the blood sampling points. Germline-derived CDR1 and CDR2 are LGHNA and YNFKEQ. The CDR3 spans 19 residues. Trimming took 4 bases from V and 7 from J; bases not matched to a gene: 16. V is TRBV4-2 and J is TRBJ1-4, with 12 positions matching TRBD1. This sample comprised CD4+ or CD8+ T cells sorted from blood, obtained in a trial of the OX40 agonist ivuxolimab. The TCR sequence derives from an adult with an advanced solid tumor such as melanoma, head and neck, liver or kidney cancer. The CDR3 is CASSRAGSRDRGQIEKLFF. As DNA, the CDR3 is TGTGCCAGCAGCCGGGCGGGGAGCCGGGACAGGGGGCAAATTGAAAAACTGTTTTTT.